These 10 T cell receptor beta chains came from one sample sequenced in a study of beta chain features in type 1 diabetes. Reverse transcribing all isolated RNA meant expressed TCRB transcripts were sequenced. This table comes from immunoSEQ multiplex PCR, and its TCRdb copy is limited to in-frame clones, with some not included. The repertoire holds almost 350,000 clones, with 7% to 9% as singletons. Sample: central memory CD4+ T cells from blood. The receptor set was obtained from a young woman in good health.

V is TRBV6-5 and J is TRBJ2-6, with a weak D call TRBD2 (5 bases). This CDR3 region has 16 residues. Germline V gene sequence: CDR1 MNHEY, CDR2 SVGAGI. V gave up 4 bases and J gave up 0 bases, with 10 bases separating them. The chain's CDR3 is CASSLRGTSGANVLTF. The CDR3 nucleotides are TGTGCCAGCAGTTTACGGGGAACCTCTGGGGCCAACGTCCTGACTTTC.

This clone was seen only a few times. The V gene is TRBV5-6, the J gene TRBJ2-2; 7 positions agree with TRBD2. This CDR3 has 14 residues. Germline values: CDR1 SGHDT, CDR2 YYEEEE. Unmatched junction bases numbered 4, after V lost 4 bases and J lost 4 bases. The chain's CDR3 is CASSRTSSTGELFF. CDR3 nucleotide sequence: TGTGCCAGCAGCCGGACTAGTTCCACCGGGGAGCTGTTTTTT.

The chain links TRBV2 to TRBJ1-5; D unclear. The CDR3 totals 13 residues. Trimming took off 6 bases at V and 2 bases at J, with 8 bases between the two ends. From germline, CDR1 is SNHLY and CDR2 FYNNEI. The CDR3 loop is CASRLGRNQPQHF. The CDR3 DNA follows: TGTGCCAGCAGACTTGGGCGCAATCAGCCCCAGCATTTT.

The V call is TRBV5-6, the J call TRBJ1-4, with 9 bases aligning to TRBD1. J lost 15 bases, V lost 1 base, and 4 bases had no gene match. This CDR3 spans 12 amino acids. Per the germline V gene, CDR1 is SGHDT and CDR2 is YYEEEE. CDR3 sequence: CASSLTGGAMFF. CDR3 DNA: TGTGCCAGCAGCTTGACAGGGGGCGCGATGTTTTTT.

The chain uses TRBV27 and TRBJ2-7; D is unclear. CDR1 is MNHEY and CDR2 is SMNVEV in the germline V gene (reference sequence). The CDR3 has 11 amino acids. The V and J ends lost 6 bases and 3 bases respectively, with 6 bases between them. CDR3 sequence: CASRGIYEQYF. CDR3 nucleotides: TGTGCCAGCAGGGGGATCTACGAGCAGTACTTC.

The chain recombines TRBV7-2 with TRBJ2-1, with D possibly called TRBD1 or TRBD2 (5 bases each). The CDR3 loop spans 12 amino acids. Germline CDR1 reads SGHTA; CDR2 reads FQGNSA. Trimming took off 3 bases at V and 13 bases at J, with 13 bases between the two ends. The CDR3 here is CASSLEGTQQFF. In DNA form, the CDR3 reads TGTGCCAGCAGCTTGGAAGGGACGCAACAGTTCTTC. The variable domain in full, completed from reference TRBV7-2 and TRBJ2-1, reads GAGVSQSPSNKVTEKGKDVELRCDPISGHTALYWYRQSLGQGLEFLIYFQGNSAPDKSGLPSDRFSAERTGGSVSTLTIQRTQQEDSAVYLCASSLEGTQQFFGPGTRLTVL.

The table lists this clone with many counts. DNA for the CDR3: TGTGCCAGCAGCTTAGATCCCTACAATGAGCAGTTCTTC. Translated, it gives CASSLDPYNEQFF. V gene TRBV7-2 combines with J gene TRBJ2-1; D not resolved. Trimming took 1 base from V and 2 from J, leaving 3 bases between them. CDR3 length: 13 amino acids. Germline CDR1 and CDR2: SGHTA and FQGNSA.

The J gene is TRBJ2-5, the V gene TRBV28; the D is unclear. Germline CDR1 and CDR2: MDHEN and SYDVKM. The CDR3 length is 9 residues. Trimming shortened V by 9 bases and J by 3 bases, and 2 bases separated the two germline ends. The CDR3 loop reads CAREETQYF. DNA for the CDR3: TGTGCCAGGGAAGAGACCCAGTACTTC.

This clone was found many times. The rearrangement joins TRBV29-1 to TRBJ2-2, with a weak D call TRBD2 (6 bases). V was trimmed by 6 bases and J by 1 base, leaving 12 bases between them. The germline CDR1 and CDR2 sequences are SQVTM and ANQGSEA. The CDR3 runs 14 residues. The chain's CDR3 is CSVIAELNTGELFF. The CDR3 nucleotides are TGCAGCGTAATAGCGGAACTGAACACCGGGGAGCTGTTTTTT.

This clone was detected only a few times. This chain joins TRBV5-1 and TRBJ2-3; D is possibly TRBD1 (6 bases). V was shortened by 5 bases and J by 2 bases, with 12 bases between the two germline ends. The germline V gene has CDR1 SGHRS and CDR2 YFSETQ. There are 14 residues in the CDR3. CDR3 coding DNA: TGCGCCAGCAGGAGGACAGTGAACACAGATACGCAGTATTTT. It is translated as CASRRTVNTDTQYF.